This T cell receptor beta chain is drawn from a study of CD8+ T cells in alopecia areata (dated by TCRdb to 2016 to 2019). For context, the study as a whole: Treated patients were enrolled in an open-label pilot trial of oral tofacitinib at 5 to 10 mg twice daily for moderate-to-severe alopecia areata. TCRbeta CDR3 regions were amplified by immunoSEQ multiplex PCR using 35 Vbeta forward and 13 Jbeta reverse primers. RNA came from the PAXgene miRNA kit for fixed scalp, the miRNeasy kit for PBMCs, and the RNeasy kit for mouse skin. Biopsies were taken from tofacitinib-treated patients at baseline and again at 4 and 24 weeks into treatment, and several of those patients also had a later scalp biopsy. Disease severity in treated patients was measured with the SALT score, which quantifies the percentage of affected scalp surface area. To study T cell clonal expansion in alopecia areata, the researchers applied high-throughput TCRbeta sequencing to both the C3H/HeJ mouse model and human patients. Scalp clonality was compared among normal scalp (n=4), patchy alopecia areata scalp (n=8), and alopecia totalis/universalis scalp (n=8). Human TCRbeta sequencing covered scalp tissue and sorted CD4+ and CD8+ peripheral blood T cells from patchy and totalis/universalis alopecia areata patients and healthy controls. Patients stayed on tofacitinib for 6 to 18 months and then had 6 months of follow-up off drug so that delayed response and recurrence could be assessed.

What the authors observed across the whole study: Scalp TCR repertoire analysis is complicated because resident alphabeta T cells in normal human skin are also sequenced, whereas mouse skin is dominated by gammadelta T cells. Compared with normal scalp, lesional scalp had higher clonality and more expanded CD8+ clones, particularly in alopecia totalis/universalis, a pattern that suggests antigenic drive. TCR sequences shared between patients were less clear than in mice, possibly partly because of HLA diversity in the patient population. During tofacitinib treatment, many expanded lesional clones remained in scalp and blood, and this persistence may partly explain relapse after treatment is stopped. Tofacitinib significantly decreased scalp clonality and the number of expanded CD8+ clones among the top 100 scalp clones. Because the treated cohort was small and had only one nonresponder, larger studies are needed to examine links between baseline CD8+ expansion and response.

According to the study, the label for this sample's treatment or condition signals: oral pan-JAK inhibitor, 5-10 mg twice daily. Lesional scalp punch biopsies and peripheral blood were collected from alopecia areata patients. PBMCs were separated by density centrifugation and stained for CD3, CD4 and CD8, after which CD4+ and CD8+ T cells were sorted on a FACSAria. The library was generated by the immunoSEQ multiplex PCR assay. For TCR sequencing, RNA was extracted from every sample and reverse transcribed into cDNA to serve as template. First-strand cDNA was synthesized with SuperScript III using a 2:1 mix of oligo-dT and random hexamers. A synthetic immune receptor repertoire was used to measure amplification bias, and any remaining bias was corrected computationally. On the study's bioinformatics: After raw reads were preprocessed to remove errors, the CDR3 was defined following IMGT conventions as running from the conserved cysteine to phenylalanine. Clonality was computed by normalizing Shannon entropy by log2 of the number of productive unique TCRs and subtracting the result from 1. Scalp TCRbeta sequences were cross-referenced with sorted blood CD4 and CD8 repertoires so that the CD4 or CD8 identity of scalp clones could be inferred. TCRdb obtained this table from immuneACCESS and retained in-frame rearrangements with V and J assigned. These tables miss some clones; where compared with another copy, unresolved V genes account for less than half of the shortfall, and the remainder is unexplained. V and J calls and clone size come straight from that table; D and trimming were deduced from the DNA. For this sample the table gives some 58,000 clones, of which 40% to 55% were detected only once. The top ten constitute just over 20% of the sample.

On this clone itself: Its binding antigen is unknown. One base away there is no much larger clone; base qualities are not given.

The source is a human donor with alopecia areata. The sample in question was CD8+ T cells sorted from blood, obtained around week 36, from a patient treated with tofacitinib.

CDR3 loop: CASSPSYQGYEQYF. Here is the DNA: TGTGCCAGCAGCCCATCCTATCAGGGTTACGAGCAGTACTTC. Here the chain combines TRBV11-2 and TRBJ2-7, with TRBD1 tentatively as D gene (5 bases match). The CDR3 starts with the cysteine, ends with the phenylalanine, and has 14 residues. CDR3 DNA only is kept here, 42 bases in frame from base 1. Via the germline V gene, CDR1 is SGHAT and CDR2 FQNNGV. The trim is 5 bases for V and 4 bases for J, with a gap of 15 bases between the germline ends.